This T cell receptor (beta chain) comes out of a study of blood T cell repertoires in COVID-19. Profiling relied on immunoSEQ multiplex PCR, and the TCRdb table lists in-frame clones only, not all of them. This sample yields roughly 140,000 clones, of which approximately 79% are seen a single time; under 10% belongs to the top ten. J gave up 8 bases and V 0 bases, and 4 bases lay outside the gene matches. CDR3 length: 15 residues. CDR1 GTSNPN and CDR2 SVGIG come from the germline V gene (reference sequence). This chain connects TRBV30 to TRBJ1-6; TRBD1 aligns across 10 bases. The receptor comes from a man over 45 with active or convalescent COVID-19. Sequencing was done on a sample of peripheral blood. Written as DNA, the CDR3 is TGTGCCTGGAGTGTACTTGGGACAGGGGATTCACCCCTCCACTTT. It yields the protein CAWSVLGTGDSPLHF.